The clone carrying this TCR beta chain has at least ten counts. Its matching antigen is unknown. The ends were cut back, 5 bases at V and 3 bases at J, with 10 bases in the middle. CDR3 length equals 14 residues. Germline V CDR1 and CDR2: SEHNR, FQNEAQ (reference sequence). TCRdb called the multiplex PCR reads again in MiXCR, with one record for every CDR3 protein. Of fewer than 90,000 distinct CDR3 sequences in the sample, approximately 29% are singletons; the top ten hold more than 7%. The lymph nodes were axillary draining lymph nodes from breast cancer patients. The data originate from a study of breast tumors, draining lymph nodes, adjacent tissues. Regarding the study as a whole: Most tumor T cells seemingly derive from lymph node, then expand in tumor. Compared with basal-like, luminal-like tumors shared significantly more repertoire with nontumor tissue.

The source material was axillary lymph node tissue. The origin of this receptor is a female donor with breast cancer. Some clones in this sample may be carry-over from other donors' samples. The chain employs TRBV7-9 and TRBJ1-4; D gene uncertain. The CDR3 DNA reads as TGTGCCAGCAGCCTTTTGGGCTCTAATGAAAAACTGTTTTTT. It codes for CASSLLGSNEKLFF.